This T cell receptor (beta chain) was recorded in a study of CD8 T cells in ankylosing spondylitis. With 5 bases removed from V and 1 base from J, the gap between germline ends came to 9 bases. There are 14 residues in the CDR3. Looked up from germline, CDR1 is SNHLY and CDR2 is FYNNEI. MiXCR was run by TCRdb on the 5' RACE reads, yielding one entry per CDR3 protein. Counted here are roughly 370,000 distinct CDR3 sequences, 20% to 25% occurring once; the ten biggest clones make up around 16%. This clonotype has more than one count but fewer than ten. Its antigen is currently unknown. General study results and limits: Clones tied to disease were said to be significantly enriched in matched ankylosing spondylitis synovial fluid. Roughly eight highly homologous variants formed a TCR beta motif that appeared characteristic of ankylosing spondylitis blood.

This receptor was obtained from a male donor with ankylosing spondylitis. This chain joins TRBV2 and TRBJ1-3, with unresolved D. Sequencing was performed on blood, either unsorted or a sorted T cell fraction (not recorded which). Written as DNA, the CDR3 is TGTGCCAGCAGTACCGCGGGTTCTGGAAACACCATATATTTT. It yields the protein CASSTAGSGNTIYF. The variable domain in full, completed from reference TRBV2 and TRBJ1-3, reads EPEVTQTPSHQVTQMGQEVILRCVPISNHLYFYWYRQILGQKVEFLVSFYNNEISEKSEIFDDQFSVERPDGSNFTLKIRSTKLEDSAMYFCASSTAGSGNTIYFGEGSWLTVV.